The 2 T cell receptor beta chains in this list originate from one sample, sequenced in a study of shared clonotypes between healthy human individuals. Produced via immunoSEQ multiplex PCR; TCRdb's table is partial and in-frame only. The data contain 2 million to 2.5 million clones, 95% of them seen just once; the ten biggest clones take up roughly 0.13%. The sample was naive CD4+ T cells sorted from blood. Indicated subset: CD45RA+ positively selected. These receptors all come from a man younger than 35 in good health.

This rearrangement joins TRBV9 to TRBJ2-2; 7 bases are shared with TRBD1. Germline loops: CDR1 SGDLS, CDR2 YYNGEE. The CDR3 contains 15 residues. V shed 6 bases, J shed 4 bases, and the junction held 9 bases outside the gene matches. CDR3 loop: CASTPSGQSTGELFF. Written as DNA, the CDR3 is TGTGCCAGCACCCCGTCGGGACAGAGCACCGGGGAGCTGTTTTTT. Filled out from reference TRBV9 and TRBJ2-2, the complete variable domain reads DSGVTQTPKHLITATGQRVTLRCSPRSGDLSVYWYQQSLDQGLQFLIQYYNGEERAKGNILERFSAQQFPDLHSELNLSSLELGDSALYFCASTPSGQSTGELFFGEGSRLTVL.

The rearrangement links TRBV2 to TRBJ1-1, with TRBD1 matching over 7 bases. Germline assignment: CDR1 SNHLY and CDR2 FYNNEI. The CDR3 is 13 residues long. V was pared by 10 bases and J by 1 base, with 6 bases of the junction left unmatched. This chain's CDR3 is CATQGQENTEAFF. CDR3 bases: TGTGCCACCCAAGGACAGGAGAACACTGAAGCTTTCTTT.